The sequence of this T cell receptor beta chain was determined in a study of cytomegalovirus exposure and HLA in healthy donors. Overall study: Roughly 179 million T cells yielded approximately 100 million unique TCR beta sequences, as an earlier analysis found.

This CDR3 comprises 13 residues. The germline gives CDR1 SQVTM, CDR2 ANQGSEA. Trimming stripped 7 bases from V and 0 bases from J, with 12 bases between. In regard to this clone: Antigen specificity is unknown.

Findings and caveats of the study: Presence/absence analyses supposed approximately even sequencing depth among donors.

13 Jbeta primers and 60 Vbeta primers were used for the PCR. TCRdb's table, derived via immunoSEQ multiplex PCR, lists solely in-frame clones and lacks some. The table shows roughly 110,000 clones, with 70% to 80% occurring only once. This TCR came from a woman aged 40 to 55 in good health and CMV-seropositive. The sample was PBMCs. This sequence joins TRBV29-1 and TRBJ1-2; D call uncertain. The CDR3 is CSGWTEANYGYTF. The CDR3 DNA reads TGCAGCGGGTGGACGGAGGCTAACTATGGCTACACCTTC.